The rows below give T cell receptor beta chains drawn from one sample of a study of human T cells and chemical hapten exposure. TCRdb processed the 5' RACE reads anew with MiXCR; each CDR3 protein has one entry. The table shows around 80,000 distinct CDR3 sequences, with 15% to 20% occurring only once. The receptors originated from a female donor in good health. Both conserved end residues are part of each CDR3. The order of the fields is J gene, V gene, clone size, CDR3 protein. Only some rows state a clone size, as once, few, many or a class for expanded clones.

>TRBJ1-1|TRBV12-3/TRBV12-4|few
CASNKGGGTEAFF
>TRBJ1-2|TRBV30|.
CAWRARQGNYGYTF
>TRBJ1-1|TRBV25-1|few
CASSPRADWNTEAFF
>TRBJ1-1|TRBV2|few
CASILDRGRVDTEAFF
>TRBJ2-7|TRBV20-1|.
CSARGGLGLGEQYF
>TRBJ2-5|TRBV5-1|.
CASERQTGETQYF
>TRBJ1-1|TRBV20-1|.
CSARTSRGPHTEAFF
>TRBJ2-5|TRBV20-1|.
CSAPQEETQYF
>TRBJ2-3|TRBV10-3|few
CAISGVVNPDTQYF
>TRBJ2-3|TRBV10-2|.
CASSESGTSGVTSTDTQYF
>TRBJ2-7|TRBV12-3/TRBV12-4|.
CASSYSGGAGQYF
>TRBJ2-1|TRBV2|many
CASRGGLTNEQFF
>TRBJ1-2|TRBV14|few
CASSQTTGGPYGYTF
>TRBJ2-3|TRBV20-1|.
CSARDLKVTSTDTQYF
>TRBJ1-2|TRBV16|many
CASSQLVLGGYTF
>TRBJ1-5|TRBV19|.
CASTPQGEVVSGNQPQHF
>TRBJ2-2|TRBV3-1|few
CASSQFSGGELFF
>TRBJ2-6|TRBV7-2|few
CASSLLAGGPSGANVLTF
>TRBJ2-5|TRBV7-8|.
CASSLALAGGSLETQYF
>TRBJ1-6|TRBV27|.
CASSRGSMNSPLHF
>TRBJ1-1|TRBV5-1|many
CASSARQGLNTEAFF
>TRBJ2-1|TRBV7-2|.
CASSLGGTRMDEQFF
>TRBJ2-3|TRBV7-2|.
CASSLMPAMSTDTQYF
>TRBJ2-7|TRBV20-1|few
CSAVRGRLYEQYF
>TRBJ2-1|TRBV7-9|.
CASSLDLPRNEQFF
>TRBJ2-7|TRBV12-3/TRBV12-4|.
CASSESGTGLGEQYF
>TRBJ1-3|TRBV7-8|.
CASTSQTGLSGNTIYF
>TRBJ1-5|TRBV19|.
CASSTPDNQPQHF
>TRBJ2-5|TRBV6-2/TRBV6-3|few
CASSYSGHTETQYF
>TRBJ2-3|TRBV6-4|few
CASSDGTSGTDTQYF
>TRBJ2-2|TRBV12-3/TRBV12-4|.
CASSRLAGGPDTGELFF
>TRBJ2-7|TRBV7-9|few
CASSPRTNYYEQYF
>TRBJ2-6|TRBV28|few
CASIQDRAGANVLTF
>TRBJ1-1|TRBV10-3|.
CAINQGMNTEAFF
>TRBJ1-5|TRBV20-1|many
CSARGSGQALTGNQPQHF
>TRBJ2-1|TRBV28|.
CASSLAGETYNEQFF
>TRBJ1-4|TRBV7-8|.
CASSLLGRTNEKLFF
>TRBJ1-2|TRBV30|.
CAWSVGAGNYGYTF
>TRBJ2-1|TRBV6-5|few
CASSTRQYNEQFF
>TRBJ1-2|TRBV4-1|many
CASSQRPYDEHGYTF
>TRBJ2-4|TRBV10-3|.
CAISESRTGQIAKNIQYF
>TRBJ1-1|TRBV7-9|.
CASNRDVNTEAFF
>TRBJ1-6|TRBV5-1|few
CASSLGSSYNSPLHF